A selection of T cell receptor beta chains follows, all from one sample in a study of PD-1 blockade in classical Hodgkin lymphoma. Sequencing used immunoSEQ multiplex PCR; TCRdb keeps in-frame clones, though not all of them. Of just over 60,000 clones in the sample, about 91% are singletons; the top ten hold about an eighth. This sample comprised peripheral blood mononuclear cells (PBMCs), obtained at baseline. The receptors here all came from a human donor with classical Hodgkin lymphoma. CDR3s include the opening cysteine and the closing phenylalanine or tryptophan. Fields, in order: V gene, clone size, D gene, J gene, CDR3 protein, CDR3 DNA. D genes are given only for firm matches. For some rows the clone size is stated as once, few or many, or as a class when expanded; others skip it.

TRBV6-6	once	NA	TRBJ1-1	CASSRTVNTEAFF	TGTGCCAGCAGTCGGACGGTGAACACTGAAGCTTTCTTT
TRBV29-1	once	TRBD1	TRBJ1-5	CSVATGGGNQPQHF	TGCAGCGTTGCCACAGGGGGTGGCAATCAGCCCCAGCATTTT
TRBV19	NA	TRBD2	TRBJ2-7	CASSISLTSGGSYEQYF	TGTGCCAGTAGTATCTCATTGACTAGCGGGGGTTCCTACGAGCAGTACTTC
TRBV7-2	NA	NA	TRBJ2-3	CASSLVGDRLRADTQYF	TGTGCCAGCAGCTTAGTGGGGGACCGCCTAAGGGCAGATACGCAGTATTTT
TRBV9	NA	NA	TRBJ1-2	CASSVGLHGYTF	TGTGCCAGCAGCGTGGGCCTGCATGGCTACACCTTC
TRBV5-6	NA	NA	TRBJ1-2	CASSLAQGYYGYTF	TGTGCCAGCAGCTTGGCTCAGGGATACTATGGCTACACCTTC
TRBV7-2	NA	NA	TRBJ1-1	CASFMDTEAFF	TGTGCCAGCTTTATGGACACTGAAGCTTTCTTT
TRBV5-1	NA	NA	TRBJ2-7	CASSLVGTPRSYEQYF	TGCGCCAGCAGCTTGGTGGGGACACCCCGCTCCTACGAGCAGTACTTC
TRBV4-3	NA	TRBD2	TRBJ2-1	CASSQDDPRGSFREQFF	TGCGCCAGCAGCCAAGATGATCCGCGGGGGTCGTTTCGGGAGCAGTTCTTC
TRBV4-3	NA	NA	TRBJ2-3	CASSQDGNTDTQYF	TGCGCCAGCAGCCAAGATGGCAACACAGATACGCAGTATTTT
TRBV6-5	NA	NA	TRBJ2-7	CASSSGGVSYEQYF	TGTGCCAGCAGTTCCGGCGGGGTCTCCTACGAGCAGTACTTC
TRBV19	NA	TRBD1	TRBJ1-2	CASSGTGGPNYGYTF	TGTGCCAGTAGTGGGACAGGAGGACCTAACTATGGCTACACCTTC
TRBV27	NA	NA	TRBJ1-2	CASSLPGYGYTF	TGTGCCAGCAGTTTACCGGGCTATGGCTACACCTTC
TRBV5-4	NA	NA	TRBJ2-7	CASSSGPLGEQYF	TGTGCCAGCAGTTCCGGCCCCTTAGGGGAGCAGTACTTC
TRBV10-3	NA	TRBD1	TRBJ2-3	CATVDRTSTDTQYF	TGTGCCACCGTGGACAGGACTTCCACAGATACGCAGTATTTT
TRBV7-3	NA	NA	TRBJ2-3	CASSSTGSTDTQYF	TGTGCCAGCAGCTCAACCGGTAGCACAGATACGCAGTATTTT
TRBV6-1	NA	NA	TRBJ1-2	CASTGEDYGYTF	TGTGCCAGCACGGGGGAAGACTATGGCTACACCTTC
TRBV6-4	NA	TRBD2	TRBJ2-3	CASSGTSGDLDTQYF	TGTGCCAGCAGTGGGACTAGCGGGGACCTGGATACGCAGTATTTT
TRBV6-4	NA	TRBD1	TRBJ1-2	CASRPGTGTYYGYTF	TGTGCCAGCAGACCCGGGACAGGGACTTACTATGGCTACACCTTC
TRBV6-6	NA	NA	TRBJ1-6	CASSYPGHNSPLHF	TGTGCCAGCAGTTACCCGGGACATAATTCACCCCTCCACTTT
TRBV7-8	NA	TRBD1	TRBJ1-5	CASSKDRVSNQPQHF	TGTGCCAGCAGCAAGGACAGGGTTAGCAATCAGCCCCAGCATTTT
TRBV11-2	few	NA	TRBJ1-1	CASSRVTEAFF	TGTGCCAGCAGCCGGGTCACTGAAGCTTTCTTT
TRBV6-5	NA	NA	TRBJ2-5	CASSYSGGGGGETQYF	TGTGCCAGCAGTTACTCAGGAGGGGGCGGAGGGGAGACCCAGTACTTC
TRBV11-1	NA	NA	TRBJ2-6	CASSFRPAGANVLTF	TGTGCCAGCAGCTTTAGGCCGGCTGGGGCCAACGTCCTGACTTTC
TRBV6-1	many	TRBD1	TRBJ2-7	CASSESDGTGAYEQYF	TGTGCCAGCAGTGAATCCGACGGGACAGGGGCCTACGAGCAGTACTTC
TRBV19	NA	NA	TRBJ2-7	CASKGDTSYEQYF	TGTGCCAGTAAAGGGGACACCTCCTACGAGCAGTACTTC
TRBV27	NA	NA	TRBJ2-3	CARATGTPYTDTQYF	TGTGCCAGAGCGACCGGGACCCCGTACACAGATACGCAGTATTTT
TRBV2	NA	TRBD1	TRBJ2-3	CASSSGQGLTDTQYF	TGTGCCAGCAGCTCGGGACAGGGCTTAACAGATACGCAGTATTTT
TRBV5-6	NA	NA	TRBJ2-6	CASSSSSGANVLTF	TGTGCCAGCAGCTCCAGCTCTGGGGCCAACGTCCTGACTTTC
TRBV4-1	NA	TRBD1	TRBJ2-7	CASSQGGQASYEQYF	TGCGCCAGCAGCCAAGGGGGACAGGCCTCCTACGAGCAGTACTTC
TRBV27	NA	NA	TRBJ2-5	CASSLGSFSTQYF	TGTGCCAGCAGTTTAGGGAGTTTCTCGACCCAGTACTTC
TRBV4-3	few	NA	TRBJ2-6	CASSQDRGSGANVLTF	TGCGCCAGCAGCCAAGATCGCGGGTCAGGGGCCAACGTCCTGACTTTC
TRBV14	NA	NA	TRBJ2-7	CASSPLNTVVDEQYF	TGTGCCAGCAGCCCCCTAAATACCGTAGTCGACGAGCAGTACTTC
TRBV27	once	NA	TRBJ2-7	CASAREGEQYF	TGTGCCAGCGCACGCGAGGGCGAGCAGTACTTC
TRBV7-6	NA	TRBD1	TRBJ2-3	CASSSFPGQGSDTQYF	TGTGCCAGCAGTTCCTTCCCGGGACAGGGTTCAGATACGCAGTATTTT
TRBV6-5	NA	NA	TRBJ2-7	CASGDSYEQYF	TGTGCCAGCGGGGACTCCTACGAGCAGTACTTC
TRBV18	NA	TRBD1	TRBJ2-5	CASSRTGPQETQYF	TGTGCCAGCTCGCGGACAGGCCCCCAAGAGACCCAGTACTTC
TRBV28	NA	NA	TRBJ1-2	CASSSPGGQLGYGYTF	TGTGCCAGCTCATCACCCGGGGGCCAACTAGGCTATGGCTACACCTTC
TRBV6-4	once	TRBD2	TRBJ2-1	CASSLAGGVNEQFF	TGTGCCAGCAGCCTAGCGGGGGGGGTCAATGAGCAGTTCTTC
TRBV4-2	NA	TRBD1	TRBJ1-2	CASSQDGDRAYYGYTF	TGTGCCAGCAGCCAAGATGGGGACAGGGCATACTATGGCTACACCTTC
TRBV7-9	NA	NA	TRBJ2-7	CASSPSGPEQYF	TGTGCCAGCAGCCCCTCAGGGCCCGAGCAGTACTTC
TRBV9	many	NA	TRBJ1-2	CASSEGLTANYGYTF	TGTGCCAGCAGCGAGGGCCTGACAGCTAACTATGGCTACACCTTC
TRBV6-6	NA	NA	TRBJ1-5	CASSLRRISPQPQHF	TGTGCCAGCAGCCTCCGACGGATTTCCCCGCAGCCCCAGCATTTT
TRBV2	NA	TRBD2	TRBJ2-1	CAISRGGPYNEQFF	TGTGCCATCTCGCGGGGGGGGCCATACAATGAGCAGTTCTTC